This T cell receptor (beta chain) emerged from a study of shared clonotypes between healthy human individuals. The study's findings and limits: Larger estimated richness was generally recorded for naive subsets relative to memory subsets. Among four donors, around 5% of naive CD4 clonotypes were found in common.

The CDR3 spans 14 residues. Germline V CDR1 and CDR2: MNHEY, SMNVEV (reference sequence). The germline V and J ends were trimmed by 6 bases and 3 bases, with 15 bases remaining between them. A remark on this clone: As yet, its antigen is unknown.

The authors split each subset's genomic DNA evenly across several immunoSEQ plates. Sequencing was performed with immunoSEQ multiplex PCR; in TCRdb, only in-frame clones are kept and a portion is missing. The sample includes over a million clones, approximately 80% seen only once; the top ten take 0.4% to 0.55%. Sample: memory CD4+ T cells from PBMCs. The subset is: CD45RA-negative fraction. The sequence came from a man between 18 and 35 years old in good health. Some clones in this sample may be carry-over from other donors' samples. This rearrangement joins TRBV27 to TRBJ2-7, with D possibly TRBD2 on 5 matching bases. Written as DNA, the CDR3 is TGTGCCAGCAGAGAGGGTCCCAGTCACTACGAGCAGTACTTC. Its translation: CASREGPSHYEQYF.